The subject of this entry is one T cell receptor (beta chain). The data originate from a study of cytomegalovirus exposure and HLA in healthy donors. Looking at the study overall: From HLA-typed donors, an early data release held about 85 million unique TCRs.

The PCR contained 60 Vbeta and 13 Jbeta primers. Sequenced by immunoSEQ multiplex PCR; TCRdb stores in-frame clones only, minus some. The table has around 76,000 clones, more than 60% seen once. V dropped 3 bases and J dropped 1; count of bases not matched to a gene: 3. Germline CDR1 and CDR2: SGHRS and YFSETQ. The CDR3 is 16 residues long. V gene TRBV5-1 combines with J gene TRBJ1-4, with TRBD1 identical over 10 bases. The clonotype originates from a man in his forties in good health and CMV-seronegative. Sample: PBMCs. CDR3 nucleotide sequence: TGCGCCAGCAGCTCCGGACAGGGGGTAACTAATGAAAAACTGTTTTTT. Translating it yields CASSSGQGVTNEKLFF.